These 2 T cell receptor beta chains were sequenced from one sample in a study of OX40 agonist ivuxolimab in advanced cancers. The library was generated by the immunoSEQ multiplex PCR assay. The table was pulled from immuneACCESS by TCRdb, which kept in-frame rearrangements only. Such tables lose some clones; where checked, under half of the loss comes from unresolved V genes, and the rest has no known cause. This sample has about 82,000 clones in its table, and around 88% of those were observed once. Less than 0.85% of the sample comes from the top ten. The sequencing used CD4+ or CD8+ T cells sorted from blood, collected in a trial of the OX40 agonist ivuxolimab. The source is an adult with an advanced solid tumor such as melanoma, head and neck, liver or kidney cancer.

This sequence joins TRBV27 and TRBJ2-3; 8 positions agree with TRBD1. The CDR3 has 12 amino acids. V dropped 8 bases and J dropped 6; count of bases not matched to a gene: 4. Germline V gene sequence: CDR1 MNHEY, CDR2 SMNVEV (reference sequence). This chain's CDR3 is CASADRADTQYF. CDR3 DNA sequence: TGTGCCAGCGCGGACAGGGCGGATACGCAGTATTTT.

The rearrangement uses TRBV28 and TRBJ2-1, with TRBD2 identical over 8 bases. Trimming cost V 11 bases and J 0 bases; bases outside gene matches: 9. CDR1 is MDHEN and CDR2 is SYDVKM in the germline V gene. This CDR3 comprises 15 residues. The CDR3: CACQGGGSSYNEQFF. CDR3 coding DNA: TGTGCCTGCCAGGGCGGGGGGAGCTCCTACAATGAGCAGTTCTTC.